A selection of T cell receptor beta chains follows, all from one sample in a study of T cell repertoires in cytomegalovirus infection. MiXCR, run by TCRdb on the reads, gives a single entry per CDR3 protein. Of fewer than 1,000,000 distinct CDR3 sequences listed, under 40% are singletons. No antigens are known for them. The specimen was cultured CD8+ T cells from PBMCs, collected from culture after CMV antigen stimulation. The receptors come from a human donor in good health (CMV status not recorded). Some clones in this sample may be carry-over from other donors' samples. The CDR3 runs from the conserved cysteine through the conserved F or W. Each record gives: CDR3 length, V gene, D gene, J gene, clone size, CDR3 DNA, CDR3 protein. A D gene is named only where the DNA matches it firmly. Expanded clones are given a class, and other clones once, few, many or no size at all.

len: 15
v_gene: TRBV5-5
d_gene: -
j_gene: TRBJ1-1
abundance: -
CDR3nt: TGTGCCAGCAGCTTGGAACTAGGGACCAACACTGAAGCTTTCTTT
CDR3aa: CASSLELGTNTEAFF

len: 12
v_gene: TRBV2
d_gene: -
j_gene: TRBJ2-7
abundance: -
CDR3nt: TGTGCCAGCAGTCAGACTAGTTCCGAGCAGTACTTC
CDR3aa: CASSQTSSEQYF

len: 16
v_gene: TRBV12-3/TRBV12-4
d_gene: -
j_gene: TRBJ1-4
abundance: few
CDR3nt: TGTGCCAGCAGTTTTGAATCAGGGGTAACTAATGAAAAACTGTTTTTT
CDR3aa: CASSFESGVTNEKLFF

len: 15
v_gene: TRBV29-1
d_gene: -
j_gene: TRBJ2-7
abundance: -
CDR3nt: TGCAGCGTTGAAGTGGAGACTGGGGGACTCTACGAGCAGTACTTC
CDR3aa: CSVEVETGGLYEQYF

len: 13
v_gene: TRBV12-3/TRBV12-4
d_gene: -
j_gene: TRBJ1-1
abundance: many
CDR3nt: TGTGCCAGCAGTTTTAAACACTTCACTTGGGCTTTCTTT
CDR3aa: CASSFKHFTWAFF

len: 15
v_gene: TRBV7-2
d_gene: TRBD1
j_gene: TRBJ1-5
abundance: -
CDR3nt: TGTGCCAGCAGCCTACGGGACAGTCAAAATCAGCCCCAGCATTTT
CDR3aa: CASSLRDSQNQPQHF

len: 15
v_gene: TRBV6-1
d_gene: -
j_gene: TRBJ2-2
abundance: -
CDR3nt: TGTGCCAGCGTACACCGGGGGCGTTACACCGGGGAGCTGTTTTTT
CDR3aa: CASVHRGRYTGELFF

len: 15
v_gene: TRBV7-9
d_gene: -
j_gene: TRBJ1-1
abundance: many
CDR3nt: TGTGCCAGCAGCCTTAACGACGGGGTGAACACTGAAGCTTTCTTT
CDR3aa: CASSLNDGVNTEAFF

len: 13
v_gene: TRBV7-8
d_gene: -
j_gene: TRBJ1-4
abundance: few
CDR3nt: TGTGCCAGCAGGAGTAACGGAGATGAAAAACTGTTTTTT
CDR3aa: CASRSNGDEKLFF

len: 18
v_gene: TRBV7-6
d_gene: TRBD2
j_gene: TRBJ2-1
abundance: many
CDR3nt: TGTGCCAGCAGCTTAAGGCTAGCGGGGGGTAATTCCTACAATGAGCAGTTCTTC
CDR3aa: CASSLRLAGGNSYNEQFF

len: 14
v_gene: TRBV7-9
d_gene: TRBD1
j_gene: TRBJ2-1
abundance: few
CDR3nt: TGTGCCAGCACCCCGGACAGGGCTTACAATGAGCAGTTCTTC
CDR3aa: CASTPDRAYNEQFF

len: 13
v_gene: TRBV19
d_gene: -
j_gene: TRBJ1-5
abundance: -
CDR3nt: TGTGCCAGCACGGACAGCGAAATTTTACCCCAGCATTTT
CDR3aa: CASTDSEILPQHF

len: 17
v_gene: TRBV7-6
d_gene: -
j_gene: TRBJ2-1
abundance: -
CDR3nt: TGTGCCAGCAGCTTAGGGACCGGTCCCATTTCCTACAATGAGCAGTTCTTC
CDR3aa: CASSLGTGPISYNEQFF

len: 16
v_gene: TRBV7-8
d_gene: TRBD1
j_gene: TRBJ2-2
abundance: few
CDR3nt: TGTGCCAGCAGCACCCGGGACAGGGCTCGAACCGGGGAGCTGTTTTTT
CDR3aa: CASSTRDRARTGELFF

len: 14
v_gene: TRBV7-9
d_gene: TRBD1
j_gene: TRBJ1-1
abundance: few
CDR3nt: TGTGCCAGCAGCGGGGACAGGTTGGACACTGAAGCTTTCTTT
CDR3aa: CASSGDRLDTEAFF

len: 13
v_gene: TRBV28
d_gene: -
j_gene: TRBJ2-7
abundance: -
CDR3nt: TGTGCCAGCATGGAGGGGTTTAGCTACGAGCAGTACTTC
CDR3aa: CASMEGFSYEQYF

len: 15
v_gene: TRBV20-1
d_gene: -
j_gene: TRBJ1-2
abundance: few
CDR3nt: TGCAGTGCTAGAGCCCCACAGGGAGACCTATATGGCTACACCTTC
CDR3aa: CSARAPQGDLYGYTF

len: 13
v_gene: TRBV7-6
d_gene: -
j_gene: TRBJ1-1
abundance: many
CDR3nt: TGTGCCAGCAGCGCGGAGGGGGTCACTGAAGCTTTCTTT
CDR3aa: CASSAEGVTEAFF

len: 14
v_gene: TRBV12-3/TRBV12-4
d_gene: -
j_gene: TRBJ1-1
abundance: -
CDR3nt: TGTGCCAGCAGTTTAGAGTATGGCTACACTGAAGCTTTCTTT
CDR3aa: CASSLEYGYTEAFF

len: 17
v_gene: TRBV27
d_gene: -
j_gene: TRBJ2-1
abundance: few
CDR3nt: TGTGCCAGCAGTTTGCTCGGAGGAAGGTACCCCTACAATGAGCAGTTCTTC
CDR3aa: CASSLLGGRYPYNEQFF

len: 15
v_gene: TRBV7-6
d_gene: TRBD1
j_gene: TRBJ2-7
abundance: few
CDR3nt: TGTGCCAGCAGCTTGGAAGAGACAGGGTTCTACGAGCAGTACTTC
CDR3aa: CASSLEETGFYEQYF

len: 12
v_gene: TRBV6-1
d_gene: -
j_gene: TRBJ2-3
abundance: -
CDR3nt: TGTGCCAGCACCTCAGGGGTGGATACGCAGTATTTT
CDR3aa: CASTSGVDTQYF

len: 13
v_gene: TRBV12-5
d_gene: -
j_gene: TRBJ1-2
abundance: many
CDR3nt: TGTGCTAGTGGTTTGGCCGACCCCTATGGCTACACCTTC
CDR3aa: CASGLADPYGYTF

len: 14
v_gene: TRBV27
d_gene: TRBD2
j_gene: TRBJ2-3
abundance: -
CDR3nt: TGTGCCAGCAGGACTAGCCAAAGCACAGATACGCAGTATTTT
CDR3aa: CASRTSQSTDTQYF

len: 17
v_gene: TRBV4-1
d_gene: -
j_gene: TRBJ2-2
abundance: many
CDR3nt: TGCGCCAGCAGCCAAGACCAGTATAGGAGATCAACCGGGGAGCTGTTTTTT
CDR3aa: CASSQDQYRRSTGELFF

len: 14
v_gene: TRBV6-1
d_gene: TRBD1
j_gene: TRBJ1-2
abundance: -
CDR3nt: TGTGCCATCCTTTTCCGGGACAGGGGCTATGGCTACACCTTC
CDR3aa: CAILFRDRGYGYTF

len: 16
v_gene: TRBV6-2/TRBV6-3
d_gene: TRBD1
j_gene: TRBJ1-1
abundance: once
CDR3nt: TGTGCCAGCAGTTACTCGATGGCAGGGGGACATACTGAAGCTTTCTTT
CDR3aa: CASSYSMAGGHTEAFF

len: 14
v_gene: TRBV7-9
d_gene: TRBD1
j_gene: TRBJ1-6
abundance: few
CDR3nt: TGTGCCAGCAGCTTCACAGGGGGCGATTCACCCCTCCACTTT
CDR3aa: CASSFTGGDSPLHF

len: 14
v_gene: TRBV4-1
d_gene: -
j_gene: TRBJ2-2
abundance: -
CDR3nt: TGCGCCAGCAAGGGCGAGAAGAACACCGGGGAGCTGTTTTTT
CDR3aa: CASKGEKNTGELFF

len: 14
v_gene: TRBV7-6
d_gene: -
j_gene: TRBJ2-5
abundance: few
CDR3nt: TGTGCCAGCAGATCCGGGACTGAGATTGAGACCCAGTACTTC
CDR3aa: CASRSGTEIETQYF

len: 12
v_gene: TRBV7-2
d_gene: -
j_gene: TRBJ1-5
abundance: -
CDR3nt: TGTGCCAGCAGCTCGGGACTGGAGCCCCAGCATTTT
CDR3aa: CASSSGLEPQHF

len: 16
v_gene: TRBV27
d_gene: TRBD1
j_gene: TRBJ2-7
abundance: -
CDR3nt: TGTGCCAGCAGCCGCTGGTCAGGGGGAATTGCTTACGAGCAGTACTTC
CDR3aa: CASSRWSGGIAYEQYF

len: 17
v_gene: TRBV6-6
d_gene: -
j_gene: TRBJ1-1
abundance: few
CDR3nt: TGTGCCAGCAGTTACTCACAGGACCTGGGGGGGAACACTGAAGCTTTCTTT
CDR3aa: CASSYSQDLGGNTEAFF

len: 16
v_gene: TRBV6-8
d_gene: TRBD2
j_gene: TRBJ2-5
abundance: -
CDR3nt: TGTGCCAGCAGTTCAACTGAAATCGGGGGGGCGGAGACCCAGTACTTC
CDR3aa: CASSSTEIGGAETQYF

len: 14
v_gene: TRBV7-6
d_gene: -
j_gene: TRBJ1-5
abundance: -
CDR3nt: TGTGCCAGCAGCTCTAAAAGAAGCAATCAGCCCCAGCATTTT
CDR3aa: CASSSKRSNQPQHF

len: 13
v_gene: TRBV12-3/TRBV12-4
d_gene: -
j_gene: TRBJ2-2
abundance: many
CDR3nt: TGTGCCAGCAGTTTCGACAGGGGAGGGCAGCTGTTTTTT
CDR3aa: CASSFDRGGQLFF

len: 13
v_gene: TRBV7-9
d_gene: TRBD1
j_gene: TRBJ1-4
abundance: -
CDR3nt: TGTGCCAGCAGCCCGGACAGGCCTGAAAAACTGTTTTTT
CDR3aa: CASSPDRPEKLFF

len: 17
v_gene: TRBV12-3/TRBV12-4
d_gene: -
j_gene: TRBJ1-1
abundance: few
CDR3nt: TGTGCCAGCAGTTTCCCAACAACCCAGGTGCCGAACACTGAAGCTTTCTTT
CDR3aa: CASSFPTTQVPNTEAFF

len: 15
v_gene: TRBV27
d_gene: -
j_gene: TRBJ2-4
abundance: few
CDR3nt: TGTGCCAGCAGCAGCGGCCCCGACCTTGGGAACATTCAGTACTTC
CDR3aa: CASSSGPDLGNIQYF

len: 18
v_gene: TRBV18
d_gene: TRBD2
j_gene: TRBJ2-3
abundance: -
CDR3nt: TGTGCCAGCTCACCGACTAGCGGGGGGCGCATGCCCGCAGATACGCAGTATTTT
CDR3aa: CASSPTSGGRMPADTQYF

len: 13
v_gene: TRBV7-9
d_gene: TRBD1
j_gene: TRBJ1-5
abundance: few
CDR3nt: TGTGCCAGCAGCTTAAGGGGGCCCCAGCCCCAGCATTTT
CDR3aa: CASSLRGPQPQHF

len: 15
v_gene: TRBV7-6
d_gene: -
j_gene: TRBJ1-1
abundance: -
CDR3nt: TGTGCCAGCAGCTTCGGTGAGGGTATTGACACTGAAGCTTTCTTT
CDR3aa: CASSFGEGIDTEAFF

len: 16
v_gene: TRBV12-5
d_gene: TRBD1
j_gene: TRBJ1-1
abundance: -
CDR3nt: TGTGCTAGTGGTTTCTACCCCGGACAGGGGGACACTGAAGCTTTCTTT
CDR3aa: CASGFYPGQGDTEAFF

len: 20
v_gene: TRBV2
d_gene: TRBD1
j_gene: TRBJ1-1
abundance: few
CDR3nt: TGTGCCAGCAGGGTATCCCGGGACAGGGGGTCTAGATGGATGAACACTGAAGCTTTCTTT
CDR3aa: CASRVSRDRGSRWMNTEAFF

len: 16
v_gene: TRBV7-8
d_gene: TRBD1
j_gene: TRBJ1-1
abundance: many
CDR3nt: TGTGCCAGCAGCGACCGGGACAGGGGAATGAACACTGAAGCTTTCTTT
CDR3aa: CASSDRDRGMNTEAFF

len: 15
v_gene: TRBV24-1
d_gene: TRBD1
j_gene: TRBJ2-3
abundance: -
CDR3nt: TGTGCCACCAGTAGCCCGCGGACAGGGAGAGATACGCAGTATTTT
CDR3aa: CATSSPRTGRDTQYF

len: 14
v_gene: TRBV7-8
d_gene: -
j_gene: TRBJ2-1
abundance: many
CDR3nt: TGTGCCAGCAGCTTACTAGATGCATACAATGAGCAGTTCTTC
CDR3aa: CASSLLDAYNEQFF

len: 14
v_gene: TRBV2
d_gene: -
j_gene: TRBJ1-4
abundance: -
CDR3nt: TGTGCCAGCAGTGAAGCTTCGCCGAATGAAAAACTGTTTTTT
CDR3aa: CASSEASPNEKLFF

len: 15
v_gene: TRBV6-5
d_gene: -
j_gene: TRBJ2-3
abundance: -
CDR3nt: TGTGCCAGCAGTTACTCTGAAGCGAGCACAGATACGCAGTATTTT
CDR3aa: CASSYSEASTDTQYF

len: 14
v_gene: TRBV4-1
d_gene: -
j_gene: TRBJ2-2
abundance: -
CDR3nt: TGCGCCAGCAGCCGGGGGGAGAACACCGGGGAGCTGTTTTTT
CDR3aa: CASSRGENTGELFF

len: 13
v_gene: TRBV18
d_gene: -
j_gene: TRBJ1-2
abundance: few
CDR3nt: TGTGCCAGCTCACCACCTACAGGAGGAGGCTACACCTTC
CDR3aa: CASSPPTGGGYTF

len: 13
v_gene: TRBV19
d_gene: TRBD1
j_gene: TRBJ1-5
abundance: -
CDR3nt: TGTGCCAGTAGTACAGGGGGTGGTCAGCCCCAGCATTTT
CDR3aa: CASSTGGGQPQHF

len: 17
v_gene: TRBV7-9
d_gene: TRBD1
j_gene: TRBJ1-6
abundance: -
CDR3nt: TGTGCCAGCAGCTTGAAGGGACAGCCCCTAAATAATTCACCCCTCCACTTT
CDR3aa: CASSLKGQPLNNSPLHF